This TCR beta chain was recovered during a study of identical twins. The CDR3 consists of 15 residues. Per the germline V gene, CDR1 is DFQATT and CDR2 is SNEGSKA (reference sequence). V lost 7 bases to trimming and J lost 2 bases; unmatched junction nucleotides: 10. TCRdb itself ran the 5' RACE reads through MiXCR, one entry per CDR3 protein. The table has 200,000 to 300,000 distinct CDR3 sequences, about 10% seen once; the top ten hold about 9%. The V gene is TRBV20-1, the J gene TRBJ2-3, with 9 bases that match TRBD2. The source material was memory T cells sorted from blood. This clonotype originated in a man aged 50-60 years in good health. CDR3 sequence (DNA): TGCAGTGGACTATTTCTAGCGGGATACACAGATACGCAGTATTTT. Translated: CSGLFLAGYTDTQYF.